This TCR beta chain was identified during a study of cytomegalovirus exposure and HLA in healthy donors. Trimming took off 5 bases at V and 8 bases at J, with 19 bases between the two ends. The CDR3 runs 15 residues. The germline V gene has CDR1 SGHTA and CDR2 FQGTGA. As regards this clone: Antigen: not known.

General study results and limits: Among TCR beta chains, those listed as cytomegalovirus-associated numbered approximately 150. In vitro data verified three CMV-associated chains as specific for CMV antigens.

Some clones are missing from TCRdb's copy, which holds only in-frame ones; the method was immunoSEQ multiplex PCR. Among 150,000 to 200,000 clones listed, less than 90% were seen once. The clonotype comes from a woman younger than 45 in good health and CMV-seronegative. What was sequenced was PBMCs. The chain links TRBV7-3 to TRBJ2-4; TRBD2 might be the D (5 bases). In DNA form, the CDR3 reads TGTGCCAGCAGCATAGGCCCGGGGATGGCTTACATTCAGTACTTC. Protein: CASSIGPGMAYIQYF. Complete variable domain (other parts from reference TRBV7-3 and TRBJ2-4): GAGVSQTPSNKVTEKGKYVELRCDPISGHTALYWYRQSLGQGPEFLIYFQGTGAADDSGLPNDRFFAVRPEGSVSTLKIQRTERGDSAVYLCASSIGPGMAYIQYFGAGTRLSVL.